These 10 T cell receptor beta chains came from one sample sequenced in a study of blood T cell repertoires in COVID-19. Sequenced by immunoSEQ multiplex PCR; TCRdb stores in-frame clones only, minus some. The data contain about 300,000 clones, 75% to 90% of them singletons. Sequencing input: peripheral blood. The receptors were sampled from a woman between 40 and 55 years old who had recovered from COVID-19.

This chain connects TRBV30 to TRBJ2-7, with a weak D call TRBD1 (5 bases). V was cut by 3 bases and J by 2 bases, with 5 bases left in between. The V gene's germline CDR1 is GTSNPN and CDR2 SVGIG (reference sequence). The CDR3 covers 11 residues. CDR3 coding DNA: TGTGCCTGGAGGGGGCCCTACGAGCAGTACTTC. Its translation is CAWRGPYEQYF. The whole variable domain, remainder taken from reference TRBV30 and TRBJ2-7, is SQTIHQWPATLVQPVGSPLSLECTVEGTSNPNLYWYRQAAGRGLQLLFYSVGIGQISSEVPQNLSASRPQDRQFILSSKKLLLSDSGFYLCAWRGPYEQYFGPGTRLTVT.

The V gene is TRBV7-9, the J gene TRBJ1-4, with a weak D call TRBD1 (5 bases). The CDR3 is made up of 17 amino acids. Germline lookup yields CDR1 SEHNR and CDR2 FQNEAQ (reference sequence). V was trimmed by 4 bases and J by 4 bases, leaving 19 bases between them. The CDR3: CASSSPPGGGINEKLFF. CDR3 sequence (DNA): TGTGCCAGCAGCTCACCCCCGGGGGGTGGGATTAATGAAAAACTGTTTTTT.

As DNA, the CDR3 is TGCAGTGCCGGGAGTTCCTACGAGCAGTACTTC. Amino acids: CSAGSSYEQYF. This chain links TRBV20-1 with TRBJ2-7, with D possibly being TRBD2 (6 bases). Germline CDR1 is DFQATT and CDR2 is SNEGSKA (reference sequence). The CDR3 consists of 11 residues. The germline V and J ends were trimmed by 6 bases and 1 base, with 7 bases remaining between them.

This chain joins TRBV6-6 and TRBJ2-3; 11 positions match TRBD2. J was trimmed by 6 bases and V by 8 bases; bases with no gene match: 13. Germline assignment: CDR1 MNHNY and CDR2 SVGAGI (reference sequence). This CDR3 has 16 residues. Here the CDR3 reads CASRLAGFTDTDTQYF. CDR3 coding DNA: TGTGCCAGCCGACTAGCGGGGTTCACAGATACGGATACGCAGTATTTT.

The V and J genes are TRBV20-1 and TRBJ1-1, with D unclear. With 1 base removed from V and 7 bases from J, the gap between germline ends came to 7 bases. Germline assignment: CDR1 DFQATT and CDR2 SNEGSKA (reference sequence). There are 11 residues in the CDR3. The CDR3 DNA reads TGCAGTGCTAGAGGTCTTAGTGAAGCTTTCTTT. This translates into CSARGLSEAFF.

This clone was detected only a few times. V usage is TRBV2 and J usage is TRBJ2-5; possible D gene TRBD2, 5 bases. The CDR3 has 15 amino acids. Per germline, CDR1 SNHLY and CDR2 FYNNEI. Deletions cut 2 bases from V and 5 bases from J, with 15 bases between. CDR3 protein: CASSETGEYGETQYF. The DNA for the CDR3 is TGTGCCAGCAGTGAAACCGGGGAGTACGGGGAGACCCAGTACTTC.

This chain uses TRBV4-2 with TRBJ2-2, with D tentatively TRBD2 (6 bases). There are 22 residues in the CDR3. From germline, CDR1 is LGHNA and CDR2 YNFKEQ. The V end lost 0 bases, the J end lost 2 bases, and 28 bases lay between the germline ends. The CDR3 nucleotides read TGTGCCAGCAGCCAAGATCCGGGCTTGGTATACGGGGACTCCCCCAACACCGGGGAGCTGTTTTTT. Protein sequence: CASSQDPGLVYGDSPNTGELFF.

V and J are TRBV7-8 and TRBJ1-4; the D gene is possibly TRBD1 (5 bases). The CDR3 sequence is 15 residues long. CDR1 is SGHVS and CDR2 is FQNEAQ in the germline V gene. V dropped 4 bases and J dropped 7 bases, with 16 bases sitting between them. Here the CDR3 DNA reads TGTGCCAGCAGCTCCTACCAGGGTGGATCTGAAAAACTGTTTTTT. This gives the protein CASSSYQGGSEKLFF.

This chain uses TRBV4-1 with TRBJ2-1; TRBD1 aligns across 7 bases. Trimming cost V 3 bases and J 1 base; bases outside gene matches: 9. Per the germline V gene, CDR1 is MGHRA and CDR2 is YSYEKL. The CDR3 length is 17 residues. CDR3 nucleotides: TGCGCCAGCAGCCACCCTCGACAGGGTAGGTCCTACAATGAGCAGTTCTTC. Amino acids: CASSHPRQGRSYNEQFF.

This CDR3 is CASRTGSDEQYF. DNA for the CDR3: TGTGCCAGCAGGACAGGGAGCGACGAGCAGTACTTC. This chain joins TRBV7-9 and TRBJ2-7, with 7 bases identical to TRBD1. The CDR3 has 12 amino acids. The V and J ends lost 6 bases and 5 bases, in that order; junction bases with no gene match: 4. CDR1 SEHNR and CDR2 FQNEAQ come from the germline V gene (reference sequence).